The clone carrying this T cell receptor beta chain was counted only a few times. The sample originates from a study of shared T cell receptors in the human thymus. This table comes from immunoSEQ multiplex PCR, and its TCRdb copy is limited to in-frame clones, with some not included. The repertoire has approximately 660,000 clones, 88% of them found once; the top ten carry 0.0095% to 0.011%. Germline values: CDR1 SGHAT, CDR2 FQNNGV. CDR3 size: 16 residues. Trimming removed 5 bases from V and 0 bases from J, with 14 bases in between. The same sample was also studied in work on human thymus T cells. This second report adds: There were highly overlapping thymic repertoires among unrelated individuals, as related research reported.

The clonotype was recovered from a boy less than two years old with a congenital heart defect. Sequencing was performed on thymocytes. The V gene is TRBV11-2, the J gene TRBJ2-1; D is unresolved. The chain's CDR3 is CASSPWAVSSYNEQFF. The CDR3 nucleotides read TGTGCCAGCAGCCCCTGGGCTGTGAGCTCCTACAATGAGCAGTTCTTC.